A single sample gave rise to the 9 T cell receptor beta chains below, sequenced in a study of blood T cell repertoires in COVID-19. Profiled with immunoSEQ multiplex PCR; TCRdb holds only in-frame clones, not every one. The sample comprises over 150,000 clones, about 82% of which are singletons, and 5.5% to 8% rests with the top ten. The material sequenced was peripheral blood. The source is a man aged 50-59 years with active or convalescent COVID-19.

This chain joins TRBV4-2 and TRBJ2-2; maybe TRBD1 (6 bases). V was trimmed by 3 bases and J by 2 bases, leaving 10 bases between them. This CDR3 spans 15 amino acids. The germline V gene encodes CDR1 LGHNA and CDR2 YNFKEQ. The CDR3 protein is CASSQEQGNTGELFF. CDR3 DNA sequence: TGTGCCAGCAGCCAGGAACAGGGAAACACCGGGGAGCTGTTTTTT.

Note on this clone: The same CDR3 can be traced to other DNA sequences in this sample. The rearrangement links TRBV3-1 (or the pseudogene TRBV3-2) to TRBJ1-1; D possibly corresponds to TRBD1 (5 bases). This CDR3 is built from 14 residues. The germline CDR1 and CDR2 sequences are LGHDT and YNNKEL (reference sequence). V was trimmed by 0 bases and J by 2 bases, leaving 7 bases between them. CDR3 sequence reads: CASSQDRGNTEAFF. The CDR3 DNA is TGTGCCAGCAGCCAAGATAGGGGAAACACTGAAGCTTTCTTT.

The chain has TRBV7-8 and TRBJ2-3, with D possibly matching TRBD1 (5 bases). The germline V and J ends were trimmed by 5 bases and 6 bases, with 18 bases remaining between them. CDR1 is SGHVS and CDR2 is FQNEAQ in the germline V gene. The CDR3 loop spans 15 amino acids. The CDR3 DNA follows: TGTGCCAGCAGCCCCCCGGACAACCGGCAGGATACGCAGTATTTT. It specifies CASSPPDNRQDTQYF.

The rearrangement joins TRBV7-2 to TRBJ2-1; no reliable D call. Germline V gene data show CDR1 as SGHTA and CDR2 as FQGNSA. V gave up 3 bases and J gave up 4 bases, with 7 bases separating them. This CDR3 is built from 13 residues. The CDR3 nucleotides read TGTGCCAGCAGCTTTGAGAAATACAATGAGCAGTTCTTC. Translated, it gives CASSFEKYNEQFF. The full variable domain, its missing parts supplied by reference TRBV7-2 and TRBJ2-1, is GAGVSQSPSNKVTEKGKDVELRCDPISGHTALYWYRQSLGQGLEFLIYFQGNSAPDKSGLPSDRFSAERTGGSVSTLTIQRTQQEDSAVYLCASSFEKYNEQFFGPGTRLTVL.

The chain links TRBV11-3 to TRBJ1-3, with D uncertain. The germline V and J ends were trimmed by 2 bases and 0 bases, with 11 bases remaining between them. Germline V gives CDR1 SGHNT, CDR2 YENEEA. The CDR3 has 16 amino acids. This chain's CDR3 is CASSLNWESSGNTIYF. The CDR3 DNA sequence: TGTGCCAGCAGCTTAAACTGGGAGAGCTCTGGAAACACCATATATTTT.

J is TRBJ2-2 and V is TRBV5-1, with D unresolved. Germline CDR1 is SGHRS and CDR2 is YFSETQ. V was cut by 2 bases and J by 5 bases, with 13 bases left in between. This CDR3 region has 15 residues. The CDR3: CASSFFQSVTGELFF. The CDR3 DNA sequence: TGCGCCAGCAGCTTTTTCCAGTCAGTTACCGGGGAGCTGTTTTTT.

The CDR3 DNA reads as TGTGCCAGCAGTCTTTTCGACAGGGGTTACGAGCAGTACTTC. The encoded protein is CASSLFDRGYEQYF. This sequence joins TRBV14 and TRBJ2-7; 8 bases fit TRBD1. Germline CDR1 SGHDN, CDR2 FVKESK. The ends lost 6 bases at V and 4 bases at J; junction bases unmatched: 8. CDR3 length: 14 residues.

The chain carries TRBV27 and TRBJ2-1, with no clear D. In germline, CDR1 is MNHEY, CDR2 SMNVEV (reference sequence). Trimming removed 0 bases at V and 0 bases at J, with 15 bases between. The CDR3 is 18 residues long. This CDR3 reads CASSLSWKTAGSYNEQFF. Written as DNA, the CDR3 is TGTGCCAGCAGTTTATCCTGGAAAACGGCAGGCTCCTACAATGAGCAGTTCTTC.

The genes are TRBV2 and TRBJ2-7, with a tentative D call TRBD1 (5 bases). Germline V lookup: CDR1 SNHLY, CDR2 FYNNEI. The CDR3 is 15 residues long. Trimming cost V 1 base and J 2 bases, with 12 bases left between them. CDR3 DNA: TGTGCCAGCAGTGAAGGCGCAGGGAATGCCTACGAGCAGTACTTC. It yields the protein CASSEGAGNAYEQYF.